Shown below are 20 T cell receptor beta chains from a single sample sequenced in a study of blood T cells in healthy people across ages. Sample-barcoded 5' priming and a J-beta primer mix drove a second PCR of 7 to 11 cycles. A single record per CDR3 protein comes from TCRdb applying MiXCR to the 5' RACE reads. The repertoire has over 500,000 distinct CDR3 sequences, about 29% of them found once; the top ten carry over 3.5%. The sample was also reused in another study, on T cells of mothers and their children.

The specimen was blood. These receptors all stem from a boy between 2 and 15 years old in good health.

The V and J genes are TRBV6-6 and TRBJ1-6; D call uncertain. Trimming shortened V by 2 bases and J by 6 bases, and 11 bases separated the two germline ends. Looked up from germline, CDR1 is MNHNY and CDR2 is SVGAGI (reference sequence). The CDR3 totals 15 residues. CDR3 protein: CASSYPQPSNSPLHF. The CDR3 DNA sequence: TGTGCCAGCAGTTACCCGCAGCCCTCTAATTCACCCCTCCACTTT.

V gene TRBV20-1 combines with J gene TRBJ1-1; D unclear. V lost 0 bases and J lost 4, with 15 bases in between. CDR1 is DFQATT, CDR2 SNEGSKA, per germline (reference sequence). The CDR3 runs 15 residues. The CDR3 sequence: CSARERSAEGTEAFF. CDR3 nucleotides: TGCAGTGCTAGAGAGCGCTCGGCCGAGGGCACTGAAGCTTTCTTT.

The V call is TRBV12-5, the J call TRBJ2-4; 10 bases agree with TRBD1. The CDR3 loop spans 19 amino acids. Losses at the gene ends were 0 bases for V and 3 bases for J; bases not matched to a gene: 11. The germline CDR1 and CDR2 sequences are LGHNT and FRNRAP. This CDR3 is CASGLVHKGQGPYKNIQYF. The CDR3 DNA follows: TGTGCTAGTGGTTTGGTACATAAGGGACAGGGGCCCTACAAAAACATTCAGTACTTC. Filled out from reference TRBV12-5 and TRBJ2-4, the complete variable domain reads DARVTQTPRHKVTEMGQEVTMRCQPILGHNTVFWYRQTMMQGLELLAYFRNRAPLDDSGMPKDRFSAEMPDATLATLKIQPSEPRDSAVYFCASGLVHKGQGPYKNIQYFGAGTRLSVL.

The V gene is TRBV20-1, the J gene TRBJ2-1; 10 nucleotides line up with TRBD2. Germline assignment: CDR1 DFQATT and CDR2 SNEGSKA (reference sequence). This CDR3 region has 14 residues. J gave up 8 bases and V 0 bases, and 4 bases lay outside the gene matches. CDR3 amino acids: CSARDLAGVDEQFF. DNA of the CDR3: TGCAGTGCTAGAGATCTAGCGGGGGTCGATGAGCAGTTCTTC.

This clonotype was seen ten or more times. The rearrangement uses TRBV6-5 and TRBJ1-2; no firm D call. V was pared by 6 bases and J by 2 bases, with 10 bases between. This CDR3 is built from 13 residues. Germline V lookup: CDR1 MNHEY, CDR2 SVGAGI. The CDR3 bases are TGTGCCAGCAGACCCTCCGGGAACTATGGCTACACCTTC. Its protein product is CASRPSGNYGYTF.

This clonotype showed up just a few times. The chain carries TRBV14 and TRBJ2-1, with 8 bases matching TRBD2. CDR3 length: 14 residues. The J segment lost 6 bases and the V segment lost 6 bases, leaving 7 bases of the junction unmatched. The germline CDR1 and CDR2 sequences are SGHDN and FVKESK. The CDR3 loop is CASSFGLAGNEQFF. CDR3 coding DNA: TGTGCCAGCAGTTTCGGACTAGCAGGCAATGAGCAGTTCTTC.

J is TRBJ2-4 and V is TRBV27; a possible D gene is TRBD1 (5 bases). Germline CDR1 reads MNHEY; CDR2 reads SMNVEV (reference sequence). The CDR3 totals 14 residues. V was clipped by 1 base and J by 8 bases, with 12 bases between them. In DNA form, the CDR3 reads TGTGCCAGCAGTTTATTAGGGGATGGAGACATTCAGTACTTC. This translates into CASSLLGDGDIQYF.

This clonotype was recorded only once. The V and J genes are TRBV7-9 and TRBJ2-7, with D possibly being TRBD1 (6 bases). Germline CDR1 and CDR2: SEHNR and FQNEAQ (reference sequence). The CDR3 consists of 16 residues. Trimming removed 1 base from V and 2 bases from J, with 15 bases in between. In DNA, the CDR3 is TGTGCCAGCAGCTTAGTCCTCACAGGGTTCGCCTACGAGCAGTACTTC. Translated: CASSLVLTGFAYEQYF.

There are a few counts of this clonotype. The chain has TRBV2 and TRBJ2-7; TRBD1 agrees at 8 bases. CDR1 SNHLY and CDR2 FYNNEI come from the germline V gene. Losses at the gene ends were 4 bases for V and 3 bases for J; bases not matched to a gene: 5. The length of the CDR3 is 14 residues. CDR3: CASSGGTGFYEQYF. In DNA form, the CDR3 reads TGTGCCAGCAGTGGGGGGACAGGTTTCTACGAGCAGTACTTC.

This clonotype was picked up a small number of times. The chain carries TRBV20-1 and TRBJ2-1, with 7 bases that match TRBD2. The CDR3 is 19 residues long. The V gene's germline CDR1 is DFQATT and CDR2 SNEGSKA (reference sequence). J gave up 3 bases and V 0 bases, and 17 bases lay outside the gene matches. The CDR3 DNA sequence: TGCAGTGCTAGAGATCTTCCCTTTCGCGGGGCGGGAGTCTACAATGAGCAGTTCTTC. This encodes CSARDLPFRGAGVYNEQFF.

The chain couples TRBV7-8 to TRBJ1-1; 8 nucleotides match TRBD1. This CDR3 comprises 15 residues. The V gene end was trimmed by 6 bases and the J gene end by 5 bases; junction bases not matched to a gene: 11. CDR1 and CDR2 from the germline V gene are SGHVS and FQNEAQ. CDR3 bases: TGTGCCAGCAGGCCTTCCACCAGGGGGCCAACTGAAGCTTTCTTT. This gives the protein CASRPSTRGPTEAFF.

CDR3 DNA: TGTGCCATGGCGAAGGACAACTCTGGAAACACCATATATTTT. Encoded protein: CAMAKDNSGNTIYF. The chain carries TRBV10-3 and TRBJ1-3; possible D gene TRBD1, 5 bases. The CDR3 length is 14 residues. Germline assignment: CDR1 ENHRY and CDR2 SYGVKD. V was shortened by 9 bases and J by 0 bases, with 12 bases between the two germline ends.

As for this clonotype: One end of the junction is discordant with germline, which a read error may explain. The rearrangement uses TRBV4-1 and TRBJ1-1, with 7 positions matching TRBD1. This CDR3 contains 16 residues. Germline-derived CDR1 and CDR2 are MGHRA and YSYEKL. The CDR3 reads CASRPWDRYLNTGAFF. The CDR3 DNA reads as TGCGCCAGCAGACCTTGGGACAGATATTTGAACACTGGAGCTTTCTTT.

A few counts support this clonotype. The chain combines TRBV20-1 with TRBJ2-5, with D unresolved. Per the germline V gene, CDR1 is DFQATT and CDR2 is SNEGSKA (reference sequence). The V and J ends lost 4 bases and 2 bases respectively, with 14 bases between them. CDR3 size: 14 residues. The CDR3 coding sequence is TGCAGTGCTAAAGACCTCCGTGCTCAAGAGACCCAGTACTTC. It encodes CSAKDLRAQETQYF.

CDR3 nucleotide sequence: TGTGCCAGCAGTTACTGGGGCAGGGGGACTGCCTATGGCTACACCTTC. This gives the protein CASSYWGRGTAYGYTF. The chain joins TRBV6-5 to TRBJ1-2; 7 positions match TRBD1. There are 16 residues in the CDR3. Germline V lookup: CDR1 MNHEY, CDR2 SVGAGI. The V segment lost 1 base and the J segment 4 bases; nucleotides outside the gene matches: 9.

This sequence joins TRBV15 and TRBJ2-5; 8 nucleotides align to TRBD2. Trimming took 0 bases from V and 5 from J; bases not matched to a gene: 8. Germline V gene data show CDR1 as LNHNV and CDR2 as YYDKDF (reference sequence). The CDR3 is made up of 16 amino acids. The CDR3 spells CATSRDQSGGEETQYF. CDR3 nucleotide sequence: TGTGCCACCAGCAGAGATCAGAGCGGGGGTGAGGAGACCCAGTACTTC. Variable domain in full (rest from reference TRBV15 and TRBJ2-5): DAMVIQNPRYQVTQFGKPVTLSCSQTLNHNVMYWYQQKSSQAPKLLFHYYDKDFNNEADTPDNFQSRRPNTSFCFLDIRSPGLGDTAMYLCATSRDQSGGEETQYFGPGTRLLVL.

This rearrangement joins TRBV6-1 to TRBJ1-1; 9 bases line up with TRBD1. This CDR3 region has 15 residues. V shed 6 bases and J 2 bases; nucleotides not matched to a gene: 7. CDR1 is MNHNS, CDR2 SASEGT, per germline. The CDR3 nucleotides are TGTGCCAGCAGGGCCGAACAGGGGGCCAACACTGAAGCTTTCTTT. This translates into CASRAEQGANTEAFF.

V usage is TRBV30 and J usage is TRBJ1-4; TRBD1 matches at 8 bases. J lost 5 bases, V lost 5 bases, and 1 base had no gene match. The CDR3 is made up of 12 amino acids. Germline loops: CDR1 GTSNPN, CDR2 SVGIG (reference sequence). The CDR3: CAWRQGNEKLFF. CDR3 DNA: TGTGCCTGGCGACAGGGGAATGAAAAACTGTTTTTT.

This clonotype was observed a few times. The J gene is TRBJ1-4, the V gene TRBV10-2, with D maybe TRBD1 (5 bases). The CDR3 totals 13 residues. V was pared by 0 bases and J by 10 bases, with 9 bases between. CDR1 and CDR2 (germline): WSHSY, SAAADI. The CDR3 spells CASSESAGVKLFF. DNA for the CDR3: TGCGCCAGCAGTGAGTCTGCGGGGGTAAAACTGTTTTTT.

The CDR3, as DNA: TGTGCCAGTAGCCCCTCGGACAGGGATCTGGATGCTTTCTTT. Its translation is CASSPSDRDLDAFF. The V gene is TRBV19, the J gene TRBJ1-1; 8 nucleotides line up with TRBD1. The CDR3 is made up of 14 amino acids. Germline loops: CDR1 LNHDA, CDR2 SQIVND (reference sequence). V lost 6 bases and J lost 11; bases outside the gene matches: 14.